This T cell receptor beta chain was identified during a study of T cell responses to AZD1222 COVID-19 vaccine. Clones were sequenced by immunoSEQ multiplex PCR, and TCRdb holds only the in-frame ones, with some missing. The table shows about 99,000 clones, with roughly 91% occurring only once. Findings and caveats of the study: The breadth and depth of Spike-specific TCRs increased once two AZD1222 doses had been given.

Comments on this clone: Antigen: not known.

The V and J ends lost 5 bases and 2 bases respectively, with 16 bases between them. CDR3 size: 17 residues. From germline, CDR1 is SGHAT and CDR2 FQNNGV. Source: peripheral blood, taken on day 0 of AZD1222 vaccination. This receptor was taken from an adult in good health. The rearrangement joins TRBV11-2 to TRBJ2-6, with unresolved D. CDR3 DNA: TGTGCCAGCAGCCTGGCAGGATTAACAACTGGGGCCAACGTCCTGACTTTC. Amino acid sequence: CASSLAGLTTGANVLTF.